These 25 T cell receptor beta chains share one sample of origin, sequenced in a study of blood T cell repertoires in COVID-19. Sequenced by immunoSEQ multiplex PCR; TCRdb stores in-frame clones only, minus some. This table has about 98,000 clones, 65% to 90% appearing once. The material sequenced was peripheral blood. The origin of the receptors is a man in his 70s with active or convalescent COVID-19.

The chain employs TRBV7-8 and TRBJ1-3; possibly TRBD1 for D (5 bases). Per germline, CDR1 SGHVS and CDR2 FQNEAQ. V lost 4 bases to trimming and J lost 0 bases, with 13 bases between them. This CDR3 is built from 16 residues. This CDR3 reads CASSSRGGFSGNTIYF. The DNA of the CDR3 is TGTGCCAGCAGCTCTAGGGGAGGATTCTCTGGAAACACCATATATTTT.

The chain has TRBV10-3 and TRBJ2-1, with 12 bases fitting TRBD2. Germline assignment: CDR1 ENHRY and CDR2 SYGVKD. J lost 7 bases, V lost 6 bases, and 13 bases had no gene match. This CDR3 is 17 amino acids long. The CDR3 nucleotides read TGTGCCATCAGCATCGGACTAGCGGGGAGGGCAGGGAATGAGCAGTTCTTC. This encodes CAISIGLAGRAGNEQFF.

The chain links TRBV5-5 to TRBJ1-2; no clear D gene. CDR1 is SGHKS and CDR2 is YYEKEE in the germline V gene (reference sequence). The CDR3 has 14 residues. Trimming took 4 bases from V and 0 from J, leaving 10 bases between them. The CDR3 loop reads CASSPMPANYGYTF. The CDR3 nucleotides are TGTGCCAGCAGCCCGATGCCAGCTAACTATGGCTACACCTTC. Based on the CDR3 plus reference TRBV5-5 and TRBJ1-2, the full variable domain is DAGVTQSPTHLIKTRGQQVTLRCSPISGHKSVSWYQQVLGQGPQFIFQYYEKEERGRGNFPDRFSARQFPNYSSELNVNALLLGDSALYLCASSPMPANYGYTFGSGTRLTVV.

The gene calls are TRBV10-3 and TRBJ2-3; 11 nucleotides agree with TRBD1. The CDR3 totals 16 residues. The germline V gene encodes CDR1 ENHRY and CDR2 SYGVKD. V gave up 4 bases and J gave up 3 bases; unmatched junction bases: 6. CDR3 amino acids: CAISVRGQGGTDTQYF. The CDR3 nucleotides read TGTGCCATCAGTGTCAGGGGACAGGGGGGTACAGATACGCAGTATTTT.

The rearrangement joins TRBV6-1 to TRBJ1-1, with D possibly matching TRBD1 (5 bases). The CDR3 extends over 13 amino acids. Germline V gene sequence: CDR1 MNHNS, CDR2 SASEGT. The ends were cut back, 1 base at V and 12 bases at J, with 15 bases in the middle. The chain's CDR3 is CASSEEGQVVSFF. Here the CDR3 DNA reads TGTGCCAGCAGTGAAGAGGGGCAGGTAGTATCTTTCTTT.

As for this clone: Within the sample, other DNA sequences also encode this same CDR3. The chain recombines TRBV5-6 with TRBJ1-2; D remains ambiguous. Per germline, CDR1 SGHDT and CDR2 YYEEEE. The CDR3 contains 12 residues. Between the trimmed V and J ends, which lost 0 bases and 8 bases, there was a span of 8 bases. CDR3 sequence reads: CASSLAGYGYTF. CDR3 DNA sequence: TGTGCCAGCAGCTTGGCGGGATACGGCTACACCTTC.

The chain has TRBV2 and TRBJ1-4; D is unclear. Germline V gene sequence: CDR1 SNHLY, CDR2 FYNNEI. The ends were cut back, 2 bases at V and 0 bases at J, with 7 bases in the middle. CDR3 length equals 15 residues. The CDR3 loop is CASSEPRATNEKLFF. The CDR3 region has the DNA TGTGCCAGCAGTGAACCCCGCGCAACTAATGAAAAACTGTTTTTT.

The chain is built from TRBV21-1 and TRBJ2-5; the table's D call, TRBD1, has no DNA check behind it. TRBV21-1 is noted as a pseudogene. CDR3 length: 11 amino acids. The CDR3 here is CASSAEETQYF. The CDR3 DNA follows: TGTGCCAGCAGCGCAGAAGAGACCCAGTACTTC.

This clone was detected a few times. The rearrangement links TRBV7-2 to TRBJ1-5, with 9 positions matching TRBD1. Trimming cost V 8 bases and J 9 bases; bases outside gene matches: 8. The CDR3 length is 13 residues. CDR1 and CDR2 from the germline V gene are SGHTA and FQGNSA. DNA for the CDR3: TGTGCCAGCGCGGACAGGGGCCTTAGGCCCCAGCATTTT. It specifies CASADRGLRPQHF.

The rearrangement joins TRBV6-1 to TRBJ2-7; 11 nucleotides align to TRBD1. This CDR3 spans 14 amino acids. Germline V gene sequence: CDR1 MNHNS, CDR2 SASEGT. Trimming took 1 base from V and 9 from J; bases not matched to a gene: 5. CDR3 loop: CASSEGGTGGRQYF. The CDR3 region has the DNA TGTGCCAGCAGTGAAGGTGGGACAGGGGGGCGGCAGTACTTC.

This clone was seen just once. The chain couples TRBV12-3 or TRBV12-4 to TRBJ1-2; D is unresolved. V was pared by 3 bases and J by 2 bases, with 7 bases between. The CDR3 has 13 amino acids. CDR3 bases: TGTGCCAGCAGTTTGCCGGGGAACTATGGCTACACCTTC. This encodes CASSLPGNYGYTF.

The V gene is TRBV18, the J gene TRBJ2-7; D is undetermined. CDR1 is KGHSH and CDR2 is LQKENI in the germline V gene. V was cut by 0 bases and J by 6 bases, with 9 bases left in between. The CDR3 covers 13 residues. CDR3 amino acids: CASSPPGRSEQYF. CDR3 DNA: TGTGCCAGCTCACCACCGGGCAGATCCGAGCAGTACTTC. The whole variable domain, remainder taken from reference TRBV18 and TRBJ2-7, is NAGVMQNPRHLVRRRGQEARLRCSPMKGHSHVYWYRQLPEEGLKFMVYLQKENIIDESGMPKERFSAEFPKEGPSILRIQQVVRGDSAAYFCASSPPGRSEQYFGPGTRLTVT.

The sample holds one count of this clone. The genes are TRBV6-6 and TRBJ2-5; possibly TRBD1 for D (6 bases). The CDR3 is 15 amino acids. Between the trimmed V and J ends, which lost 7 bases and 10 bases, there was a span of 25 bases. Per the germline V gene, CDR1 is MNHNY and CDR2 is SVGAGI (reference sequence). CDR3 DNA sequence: TGTGCCAGCACCTCGCCCCGGCTCGGGTTCAGGGGCCAGTACTTC. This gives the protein CASTSPRLGFRGQYF.

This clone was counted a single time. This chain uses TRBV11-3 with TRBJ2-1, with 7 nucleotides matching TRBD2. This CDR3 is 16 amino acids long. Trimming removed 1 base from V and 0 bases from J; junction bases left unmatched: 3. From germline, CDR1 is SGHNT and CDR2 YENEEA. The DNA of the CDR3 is TGTGCCAGCAGCTTAGGGGGAGGGAGCTCCTACAATGAGCAGTTCTTC. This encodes CASSLGGGSSYNEQFF. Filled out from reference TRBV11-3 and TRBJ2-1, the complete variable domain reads EAGVVQSPRYKIIEKKQPVAFWCNPISGHNTLYWYLQNLGQGPELLIRYENEEAVDDSQLPKDRFSAERLKGVDSTLKIQPAELGDSAVYLCASSLGGGSSYNEQFFGPGTRLTVL.

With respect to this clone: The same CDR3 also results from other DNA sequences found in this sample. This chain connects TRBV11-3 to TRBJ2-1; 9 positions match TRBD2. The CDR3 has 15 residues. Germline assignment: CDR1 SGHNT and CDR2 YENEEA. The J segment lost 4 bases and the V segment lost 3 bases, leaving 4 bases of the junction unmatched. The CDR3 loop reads CASSFSGGPYNEQFF. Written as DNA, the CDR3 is TGTGCCAGCAGCTTTAGCGGGGGCCCTTACAATGAGCAGTTCTTC.

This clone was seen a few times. Here the CDR3 reads CASSETGTGYLGANVLTF. The CDR3 DNA follows: TGTGCCAGCAGCGAAACCGGGACAGGGTATCTGGGGGCCAACGTCCTGACTTTC. The genes are TRBV6-2 or TRBV6-3 and TRBJ2-6, with 9 bases that match TRBD1. The CDR3 extends over 18 amino acids. V lost 6 bases and J lost 4; bases outside the gene matches: 13. Germline V lookup: CDR1 MNHEY, CDR2 SVGEGT.

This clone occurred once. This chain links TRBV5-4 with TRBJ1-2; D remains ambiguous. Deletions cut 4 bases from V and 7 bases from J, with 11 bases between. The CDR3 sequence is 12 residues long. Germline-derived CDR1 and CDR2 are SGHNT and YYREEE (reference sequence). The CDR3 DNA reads TGTGCCAGCAGCCCGTTTAAGAGTGGCTACACCTTC. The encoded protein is CASSPFKSGYTF.

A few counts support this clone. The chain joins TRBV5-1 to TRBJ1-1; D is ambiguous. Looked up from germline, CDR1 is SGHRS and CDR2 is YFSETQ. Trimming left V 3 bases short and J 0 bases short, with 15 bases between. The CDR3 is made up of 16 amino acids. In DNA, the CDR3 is TGCGCCAGCAGCTCGGAGGGAGCTTGGATGAACACTGAAGCTTTCTTT. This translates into CASSSEGAWMNTEAFF.

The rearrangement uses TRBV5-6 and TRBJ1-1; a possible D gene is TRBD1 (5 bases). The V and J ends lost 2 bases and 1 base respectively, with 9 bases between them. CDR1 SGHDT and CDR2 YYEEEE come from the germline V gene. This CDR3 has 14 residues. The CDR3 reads CASSFPQGNTEAFF. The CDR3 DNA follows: TGTGCCAGCAGCTTTCCCCAGGGGAACACTGAAGCTTTCTTT.

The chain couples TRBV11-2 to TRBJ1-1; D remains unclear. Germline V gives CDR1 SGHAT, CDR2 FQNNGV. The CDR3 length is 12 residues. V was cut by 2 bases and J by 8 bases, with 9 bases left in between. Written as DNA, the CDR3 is TGTGCCAGCAGCTTAAGAGGGCTCGAAGCTTTCTTT. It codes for CASSLRGLEAFF. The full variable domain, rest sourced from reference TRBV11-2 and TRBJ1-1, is EAGVAQSPRYKIIEKRQSVAFWCNPISGHATLYWYQQILGQGPKLLIQFQNNGVVDDSQLPKDRFSAERLKGVDSTLKIQPAKLEDSAVYLCASSLRGLEAFFGQGTRLTVV.

CDR3 sequence: CASSFGATYGYTF. Written as DNA, the CDR3 is TGTGCCAGCAGCTTTGGAGCTACCTATGGCTACACCTTC. The chain combines TRBV13 with TRBJ1-2, with unresolved D. V dropped 3 bases and J dropped 4 bases, with 9 bases sitting between them. Germline V gene sequence: CDR1 PRHDT, CDR2 FYEKMQ (reference sequence). The CDR3 contains 13 residues.

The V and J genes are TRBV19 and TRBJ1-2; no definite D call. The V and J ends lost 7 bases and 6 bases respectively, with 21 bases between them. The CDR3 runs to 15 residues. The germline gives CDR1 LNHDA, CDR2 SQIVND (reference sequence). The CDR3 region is CASTRYPYRRDGYTF. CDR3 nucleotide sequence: TGTGCCAGTACCCGTTACCCGTATCGGAGGGATGGCTACACCTTC.

CDR3 DNA sequence: TGTGCCAGCAGTCCCGTTCGACGGGGTGAAGAGGCTTTCTTT. As protein: CASSPVRRGEEAFF. The gene calls are TRBV6-2 or TRBV6-3 and TRBJ1-1; no definite D call. This CDR3 comprises 14 residues. V lost 5 bases to trimming and J lost 11 bases, with 21 bases between them. The germline V gene has CDR1 MNHEY and CDR2 SVGEGT.

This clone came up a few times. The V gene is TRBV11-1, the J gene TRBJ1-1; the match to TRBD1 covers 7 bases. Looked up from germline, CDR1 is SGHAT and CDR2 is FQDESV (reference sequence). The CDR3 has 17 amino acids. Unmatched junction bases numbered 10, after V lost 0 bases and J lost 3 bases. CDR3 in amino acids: CASSLAWEIQGDTEAFF. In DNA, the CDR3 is TGTGCCAGCAGCTTAGCGTGGGAAATTCAGGGGGACACTGAAGCTTTCTTT.

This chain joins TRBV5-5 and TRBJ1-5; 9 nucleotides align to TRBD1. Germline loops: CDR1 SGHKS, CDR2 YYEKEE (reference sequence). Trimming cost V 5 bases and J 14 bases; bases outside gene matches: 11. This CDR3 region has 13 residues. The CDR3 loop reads CASRVNRGHPEHF. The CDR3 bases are TGTGCCAGCAGGGTCAACAGGGGGCACCCGGAGCATTTT.